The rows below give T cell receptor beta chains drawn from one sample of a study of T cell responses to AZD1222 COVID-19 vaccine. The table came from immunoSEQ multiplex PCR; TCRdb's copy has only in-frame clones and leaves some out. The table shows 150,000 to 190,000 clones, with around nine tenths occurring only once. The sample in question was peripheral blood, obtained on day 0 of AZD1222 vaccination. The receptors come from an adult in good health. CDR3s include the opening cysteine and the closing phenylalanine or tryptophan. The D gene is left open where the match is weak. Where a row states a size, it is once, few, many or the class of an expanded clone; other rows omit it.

CASTKQGREQYF	TGTGCCAGCACGAAACAGGGACGCGAGCAGTACTTC	.	TRBJ2-7	.	TRBV28
CASSLAGRYNEQFF	TGTGCCAGCAGTTTAGCGGGTAGGTACAATGAGCAGTTCTTC	TRBD2	TRBJ2-1	.	TRBV6-9
CASMAGVTEAFF	TGTGCCAGTATGGCGGGAGTCACTGAAGCTTTCTTT	.	TRBJ1-1	.	TRBV19
CATSDLRRGGPDTQYF	TGTGCCACCAGTGATTTGCGGAGGGGCGGCCCGGATACGCAGTATTTT	.	TRBJ2-3	once	TRBV24-1
CASSSGGSNQPQHF	TGTGCCAGCAGCTCCGGGGGGAGCAATCAGCCCCAGCATTTT	.	TRBJ1-5	.	TRBV7-9
CASSYLQGRGYTF	TGTGCCAGCAGTTACCTACAGGGTCGCGGCTACACCTTC	.	TRBJ1-2	.	TRBV6-5
CASQGLFNYGYTF	TGTGCCAGCCAGGGACTATTCAACTATGGCTACACCTTC	.	TRBJ1-2	once	TRBV28
CASMGTGQSPLHF	TGTGCCAGCATGGGAACAGGGCAGTCACCCCTCCACTTT	.	TRBJ1-6	.	TRBV28
CASSLGALGNEQYF	TGTGCCAGCAGTTTGGGGGCGCTGGGCAACGAGCAGTACTTC	.	TRBJ2-7	.	TRBV27
CASSTKQGTYEQYF	TGTGCCAGCAGTACCAAACAGGGTACCTACGAGCAGTACTTC	.	TRBJ2-7	.	TRBV6-5
CASSIDPGASNYGYTF	TGTGCCAGTAGTATAGACCCAGGGGCTTCTAACTATGGCTACACCTTC	.	TRBJ1-2	.	TRBV19
CASSFRGNQETQYF	TGTGCCAGCAGCTTTAGAGGCAATCAAGAGACCCAGTACTTC	.	TRBJ2-5	.	TRBV5-5
CASSFPDSASTDTQYF	TGTGCCAGCAGCTTTCCGGACTCCGCTAGCACAGATACGCAGTATTTT	.	TRBJ2-3	.	TRBV7-9
CASRGGPPNQPQHF	TGTGCCAGCAGAGGGGGACCCCCCAATCAGCCCCAGCATTTT	.	TRBJ1-5	once	TRBV27
CASSLSRGSGPDTQYF	TGTGCCAGCAGTTTATCCAGAGGTAGCGGCCCAGATACGCAGTATTTT	.	TRBJ2-3	.	TRBV28
CASSHGLADYNEQFF	TGTGCCAGCAGCCACGGACTAGCGGACTACAATGAGCAGTTCTTC	TRBD2	TRBJ2-1	few	TRBV4-2
CASSPSWGTNSPLHF	TGTGCCAGCAGCCCTTCTTGGGGTACCAATTCACCCCTCCACTTT	.	TRBJ1-6	.	TRBV7-9
CASSLMGGLNTGELFF	TGTGCCAGCAGCCTAATGGGGGGATTAAACACCGGGGAGCTGTTTTTT	.	TRBJ2-2	.	TRBV14
CASSQLSGANTEAFF	TGTGCCAGCAGCCAACTATCAGGGGCGAACACTGAAGCTTTCTTT	.	TRBJ1-1	.	TRBV7-9
CASSLTGSHEQFF	TGTGCCAGCAGCTTAACGGGCAGCCATGAGCAGTTCTTC	.	TRBJ2-1	.	TRBV7-3
CASSFRDSNTGELFF	TGTGCCAGTAGTTTCCGGGACAGTAACACCGGGGAGCTGTTTTTT	TRBD1	TRBJ2-2	.	TRBV19
CASGGTEYSNQPQHF	TGTGCCAGCGGCGGGACAGAGTATAGCAATCAGCCCCAGCATTTT	TRBD1	TRBJ1-5	.	TRBV28
CASSLVPGARNEQFF	TGTGCCAGCAGCTTAGTTCCGGGGGCGAGGAATGAGCAGTTCTTC	.	TRBJ2-1	.	TRBV7-6
CASSLRGDYEQYF	TGCGCCAGCAGCTTGAGAGGGGACTACGAGCAGTACTTC	.	TRBJ2-7	.	TRBV5-1
CASSQEPSIAGELFF	TGCGCCAGCAGCCAAGAACCGTCCATCGCCGGGGAGCTGTTTTTT	.	TRBJ2-2	.	TRBV4-1
CASSFGQGYTGELFF	TGTGCCAGCAGCTTTGGACAGGGGTACACCGGGGAGCTGTTTTTT	TRBD1	TRBJ2-2	few	TRBV5-4
CASSKSDEANTGELFF	TGTGCCAGCAGCAAATCGGATGAGGCAAACACCGGGGAGCTGTTTTTT	.	TRBJ2-2	.	TRBV21-1
CSARGDYEQYF	TGCAGTGCTAGAGGGGACTACGAGCAGTACTTC	.	TRBJ2-7	once	TRBV20-1
CASSARPLGTVYEQYF	TGTGCCAGCAGCGCTCGACCCCTCGGGACGGTCTACGAGCAGTACTTC	.	TRBJ2-7	.	TRBV9
CASSPKTGFNEQYF	TGTGCCAGCAGCCCAAAGACAGGTTTCAACGAGCAGTACTTC	.	TRBJ2-7	.	TRBV7-2
CATSRKRETQYF	TGTGCCACCAGCAGGAAAAGAGAGACCCAGTACTTC	.	TRBJ2-5	.	TRBV15
CASSSWTSGYYEQYF	TGTGCCAGCAGTTCTTGGACTAGCGGATACTACGAGCAGTACTTC	TRBD2	TRBJ2-7	.	TRBV27
CASSRSRAYNEKLFF	TGTGCCAGCAGCAGATCCCGGGCCTATAATGAAAAACTGTTTTTT	.	TRBJ1-4	once	TRBV14
CASSPRDRGLLGEFF	TGTGCCAGCAGCCCCCGGGACAGGGGGCTTCTAGGGGAGTTCTTC	TRBD1	TRBJ2-1	.	TRBV3-1/TRBV3-2
CASSFNTDTQYF	TGCGCCAGCAGCTTCAACACAGATACGCAGTATTTT	.	TRBJ2-3	.	TRBV5-1
CASSLLGLRTTYEQYF	TGTGCCAGCAGTTTATTGGGACTTCGTACGACCTACGAGCAGTACTTC	.	TRBJ2-7	.	TRBV28
CASSPTKLSYNEQFF	TGTGCCAGCAGTCCCACAAAGCTCTCCTACAATGAGCAGTTCTTC	.	TRBJ2-1	.	TRBV28
CASSQEGLEIYEQYF	TGCGCCAGCAGCCAAGAAGGCCTAGAGATCTACGAGCAGTACTTC	.	TRBJ2-7	.	TRBV4-1
CASSSGDEGTEAFF	TGTGCCAGCAGTTCTGGGGATGAGGGCACTGAAGCTTTCTTT	.	TRBJ1-1	.	TRBV2
CASSPPTAPDTQYF	TGTGCCAGCTCACCCCCCACTGCCCCGGATACGCAGTATTTT	.	TRBJ2-3	.	TRBV18
CASSRDTQETQYF	TGTGCCAGCAGTCGGGACACACAAGAGACCCAGTACTTC	.	TRBJ2-5	.	TRBV6-5
CASSPGSTETQYF	TGTGCCAGCAGCCCCGGATCGACTGAGACCCAGTACTTC	.	TRBJ2-5	once	TRBV7-9
CASSHGQGVSYEQYF	TGTGCCAGCAGCCACGGACAGGGTGTTTCCTACGAGCAGTACTTC	TRBD1	TRBJ2-7	.	TRBV16
CASSPPVGNEKLFF	TGTGCCAGCTCACCACCGGTGGGGAATGAAAAACTGTTTTTT	.	TRBJ1-4	once	TRBV18
CAIRATPNTEAFF	TGTGCCATCAGGGCAACACCGAACACTGAAGCTTTCTTT	.	TRBJ1-1	.	TRBV10-3